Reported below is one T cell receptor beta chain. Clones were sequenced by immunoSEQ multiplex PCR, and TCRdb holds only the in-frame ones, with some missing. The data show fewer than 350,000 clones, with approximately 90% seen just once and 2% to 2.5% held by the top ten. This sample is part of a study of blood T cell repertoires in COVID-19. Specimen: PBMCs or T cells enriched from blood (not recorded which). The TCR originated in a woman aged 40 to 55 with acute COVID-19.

Here the CDR3 DNA reads TGTGCTAGTGGTCCGTCCGGACTTCCTAGGCACAATCAGCCCCAGCATTTT. Residues: CASGPSGLPRHNQPQHF. The chain uses TRBV12-5 and TRBJ1-5, with D unclear. Germline V gives CDR1 LGHNT, CDR2 FRNRAP. The germline V and J ends were trimmed by 5 bases and 3 bases, with 20 bases remaining between them. CDR3 length: 17 residues.